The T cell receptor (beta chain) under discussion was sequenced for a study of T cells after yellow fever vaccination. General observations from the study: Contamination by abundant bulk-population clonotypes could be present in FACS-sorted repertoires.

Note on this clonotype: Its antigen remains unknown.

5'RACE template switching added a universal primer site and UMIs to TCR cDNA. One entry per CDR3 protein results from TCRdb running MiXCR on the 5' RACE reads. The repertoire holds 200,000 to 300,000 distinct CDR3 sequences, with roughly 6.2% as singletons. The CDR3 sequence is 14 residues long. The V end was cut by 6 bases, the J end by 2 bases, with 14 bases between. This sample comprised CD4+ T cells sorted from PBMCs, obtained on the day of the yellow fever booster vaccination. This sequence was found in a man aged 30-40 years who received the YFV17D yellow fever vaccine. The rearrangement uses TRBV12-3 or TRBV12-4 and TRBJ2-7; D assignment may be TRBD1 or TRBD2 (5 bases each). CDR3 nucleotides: TGTGCCAGCAGGGTCCGGGACGGACCCTACGAGCAGTACTTC. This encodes CASRVRDGPYEQYF.